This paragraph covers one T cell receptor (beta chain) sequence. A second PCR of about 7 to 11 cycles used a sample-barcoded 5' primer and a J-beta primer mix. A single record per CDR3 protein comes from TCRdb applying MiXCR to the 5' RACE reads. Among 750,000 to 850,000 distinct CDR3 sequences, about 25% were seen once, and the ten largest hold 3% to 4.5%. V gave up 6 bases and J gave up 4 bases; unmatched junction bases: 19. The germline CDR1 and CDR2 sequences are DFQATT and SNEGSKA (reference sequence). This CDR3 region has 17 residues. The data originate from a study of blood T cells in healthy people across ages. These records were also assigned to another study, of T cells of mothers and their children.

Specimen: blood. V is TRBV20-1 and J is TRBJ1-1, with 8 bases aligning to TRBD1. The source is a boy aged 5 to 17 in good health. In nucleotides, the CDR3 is TGCAGTGCCCCCTTAGGAGACAGGGGTTCGTTAGGCACTGAAGCTTTCTTT. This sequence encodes CSAPLGDRGSLGTEAFF.